The 23 T cell receptor beta chains below were found in one sample sequenced in a study of breast tumors, draining lymph nodes, adjacent tissues. TCRdb recomputed calls from the multiplex PCR reads with MiXCR, one row per CDR3 protein. The sample lists over 200,000 distinct CDR3 sequences, 30% to 35% occurring once. Breast cancer patients provided tissue from their axillary draining lymph nodes. Sequencing was carried out using axillary lymph node tissue. The receptors originated from a female donor with breast cancer. Some clones in this sample may be carry-over from other donors' samples.

There are many counts of this clonotype. V gene TRBV5-5 combines with J gene TRBJ2-1; D is perhaps TRBD2 (6 bases). This CDR3 has 15 amino acids. Deletions cut 4 bases from V and 8 bases from J, with 19 bases between. The germline gives CDR1 SGHKS, CDR2 YYEKEE (reference sequence). CDR3: CASSDGLRISYEQFF. Here the CDR3 DNA reads TGTGCCAGCAGCGATGGACTACGCATCAGCTATGAGCAGTTCTTC.

Comments on this clonotype: In this CDR3 the conserved last residue, phenylalanine or tryptophan, is missing, so a read error is likely. The DNA is omitted, as the CDR3 cannot be located on it reliably, and the CDR3 follows TCRdb's listing. V and J are TRBV10-3 and TRBJ2-1; TRBD2 was called by the table and not checked on the DNA. The CDR3 has 8 residues if both end residues are counted. Germline V gene lookup returns CDR1 ENHRY and CDR2 SYGVKD. The CDR3 loop is CAITSIAG.

This clonotype was recorded a few times. At one boundary the junction diverges from the germline segment, which might be a read error. The chain combines TRBV3-1 with TRBJ2-2, with D tentatively TRBD2 (5 bases). Germline CDR1 and CDR2: LGHDT and YNNKEL (reference sequence). The length of the CDR3 is 17 residues. CDR3 DNA: TGTGCCAGCAGTCAAGATATCCGCCCGCGGGACACCGGGGAGCTGTTTTTT. Amino acid sequence: CASSQDIRPRDTGELFF.

Only a few counts were recorded for this clonotype. A single base separates this from a much larger clone, so it may be a read error. The chain couples TRBV11-2 to TRBJ2-5; no clear D gene. Trimming removed 5 bases from V and 5 bases from J, with 18 bases in between. The CDR3 runs 15 residues. The V gene's germline CDR1 is SGHAT and CDR2 FQNNGV. CDR3 DNA: TGTGCCAGCAGCGTTATGGGGTATACGGAGGAGACCCAGTACTTC. This sequence encodes CASSVMGYTEETQYF.

This clonotype was counted only a few times. Germline is not matched at one junction end, which may reflect a read error. V gene TRBV27 combines with J gene TRBJ2-1, with 10 nucleotides matching TRBD2. The germline CDR1 and CDR2 sequences are MNHEY and SMNVEV (reference sequence). This CDR3 region has 17 residues. This CDR3 is CASSLSSTSGAYNEQFF. The CDR3 bases are TGTGCCAGCAGTCTATCAAGCACTAGCGGGGCTTACAATGAGCAGTTCTTC.

This clonotype was observed at least ten times. The V and J genes are TRBV7-2 and TRBJ2-7; maybe TRBD2 (6 bases). The V gene lost 5 bases and the J gene lost 2 bases, with 10 bases spanning the gap. Germline CDR1 is SGHTA and CDR2 is FQGNSA. This CDR3 has 13 amino acids. DNA of the CDR3: TGTGCCAGCAGCCGGGACTCCACCTACGAGCAGTACTTC. It yields the protein CASSRDSTYEQYF. Using reference TRBV7-2 and TRBJ2-7 for the parts outside the CDR3, the full variable domain is GAGVSQSPSNKVTEKGKDVELRCDPISGHTALYWYRQSLGQGLEFLIYFQGNSAPDKSGLPSDRFSAERTGGSVSTLTIQRTQQEDSAVYLCASSRDSTYEQYFGPGTRLTVT.

The V and J genes are TRBV24-1 and TRBJ2-3; 10 bases align to TRBD1. CDR3 length equals 15 residues. Trimming cost V 6 bases and J 1 base; bases outside gene matches: 3. The germline V gene has CDR1 KGHDR and CDR2 SFDVKD. CDR3 nucleotides: TGTGCCACCAGTTCCGGGACAGGGGGCACAGATACGCAGTATTTT. Translation: CATSSGTGGTDTQYF.

In this sample, this clonotype turned up many times. The rearrangement links TRBV20-1 to TRBJ1-6, with D maybe TRBD1 (6 bases). Trimming removed 0 bases at V and 10 bases at J, with 13 bases between. Germline lookup yields CDR1 DFQATT and CDR2 SNEGSKA (reference sequence). The CDR3 totals 14 residues. CDR3 residues: CSARDTGTRSPLHF. The CDR3 region has the DNA TGCAGTGCTAGAGATACAGGGACTCGATCACCCCTCCACTTT.

The sample holds a few counts of this clonotype. A single base separates this from a much larger clone, so it may be a read error. The conserved closing phenylalanine or tryptophan is absent in this CDR3, likely reflecting a read error. The chain is built from TRBV7-2 and TRBJ2-3; weak D call: TRBD2 (6 bases). Trimming took 3 bases from V and 5 from J, leaving 12 bases between them. In germline, CDR1 is SGHTA, CDR2 FQGNSA. The CDR3 is made up of 14 amino acids. The CDR3 DNA sequence: TGTGCCAGCAGCTTTTGGCGGGGAGGAGATACGCAGTATCTT. It specifies CASSFWRGGDTQYL.

Remarks on this clonotype: The germline gene is not matched at one end of the junction; a read error may be the cause. The chain is built from TRBV5-1 and TRBJ2-1, with 8 bases identical to TRBD2. Germline lookup yields CDR1 SGHRS and CDR2 YFSETQ. This CDR3 comprises 18 residues. CDR3: CASSRSRLALSSHNEQFF. The CDR3 bases are TGCGCCAGCAGCCGCTCACGACTAGCGCTCAGCTCCCACAATGAGCAGTTCTTC. The full variable domain, in which reference TRBV5-1 and TRBJ2-1 provide the parts outside the CDR3, is KAGVTQTPRYLIKTRGQQVTLSCSPISGHRSVSWYQQTPGQGLQFLFEYFSETQRNKGNFPGRFSGRQFSNSRSEMNVSTLELGDSALYLCASSRSRLALSSHNEQFFGPGTRLTVL.

This clonotype was seen repeatedly, ten times or more. CDR3: CASTVRTGADNSPLHF. The CDR3, as DNA: TGTGCCAGCACCGTTCGGACAGGGGCGGATAATTCACCCCTCCACTTT. The chain combines TRBV28 with TRBJ1-6; 9 positions agree with TRBD1. Trimming at V came to 7 bases and at J to 5 bases, leaving 9 bases not matched to a gene. CDR3 length: 16 amino acids. Per germline, CDR1 MDHEN and CDR2 SYDVKM.

This clonotype was counted only a few times. The V call is TRBV6-1, the J call TRBJ1-3, with D perhaps matching TRBD1 (5 bases). Trimming pared 2 bases from V and 0 bases from J, leaving 8 bases between. Germline CDR1 is MNHNS and CDR2 is SASEGT. CDR3 length: 15 residues. CDR3 sequence: CASSESTVSGNTIYF. As DNA, the CDR3 is TGTGCCAGCAGTGAATCGACAGTCTCTGGAAACACCATATATTTT.

The rearrangement links TRBV6-2 or TRBV6-3 to TRBJ1-5, with 7 nucleotides matching TRBD1. V lost 3 bases to trimming and J lost 4 bases; unmatched junction nucleotides: 6. The CDR3 consists of 15 residues. The germline CDR1 and CDR2 sequences are MNHEY and SVGEGT. The CDR3: CASSYRSRGNQPQHF. The CDR3 nucleotides read TGTGCCAGCAGTTATAGGAGCAGGGGGAATCAGCCCCAGCATTTT.

With regard to this clonotype: In this CDR3 the conserved last residue, phenylalanine or tryptophan, is missing, so a read error is likely. The chain uses TRBV27 and TRBJ2-1, with D possibly being TRBD1 or TRBD2 (5 bases each). The germline V and J ends were trimmed by 4 bases and 7 bases, with 17 bases remaining between them. The CDR3 totals 15 residues. The germline gives CDR1 MNHEY, CDR2 SMNVEV (reference sequence). The CDR3 here is CASSSPGTFGNEQFL. DNA for the CDR3: TGTGCCAGCAGTTCTCCCGGGACCTTTGGGAATGAGCAGTTCCTC.

This clonotype was counted ten times or more. The V and J genes are TRBV5-1 and TRBJ2-7, with TRBD1 matching 8 bases. The junction had 5 bases not matched to a gene; V was cut back by 3 bases and J by 3 bases. CDR3 length: 14 residues. Germline CDR1 SGHRS, CDR2 YFSETQ. The DNA for the CDR3 is TGCGCCAGCAGCTCCGCAGGACAGGGCTACGAGCAGTACTTC. This encodes CASSSAGQGYEQYF.

This clonotype was observed once. It may be a read error: a sequence one base away is much more abundant. The chain uses TRBV9 and TRBJ2-1, with TRBD1 matching over 7 bases. The CDR3 runs to 16 residues. Germline values: CDR1 SGDLS, CDR2 YYNGEE. CDR3 coding DNA: TGTGCCAGCAGCCCCAGACAGGGCAGCTCCTACAATGCGCAGTTCTTC. Translating gives CASSPRQGSSYNAQFF.

This clonotype was seen only a few times. One base away lies a much larger clone, so this may be a sequencing read error. The conserved phenylalanine or tryptophan normally closing the CDR3 is absent here, so this likely arose from a read error. V gene TRBV9 combines with J gene TRBJ1-2; no clear D. This CDR3 spans 13 amino acids. Per germline, CDR1 SGDLS and CDR2 YYNGEE. Trimming took off 0 bases at V and 2 bases at J, with 5 bases between the two ends. CDR3 sequence: CASSVGPNYGYTS. DNA for the CDR3: TGTGCCAGCAGCGTAGGGCCGAACTATGGCTACACCTCC.

Only a few counts were recorded for this clonotype. The chain carries TRBV30 and TRBJ2-7, with a weak D call TRBD2 (6 bases). Trimming cost V 3 bases and J 4 bases, with 13 bases left between them. Germline CDR1 GTSNPN, CDR2 SVGIG (reference sequence). CDR3 length equals 13 residues. The CDR3 sequence is CAWSREYGYEQYF. The CDR3 DNA reads as TGTGCCTGGAGCCGGGAGTACGGTTACGAGCAGTACTTC. Full variable domain (rest looked up from reference TRBV30 and TRBJ2-7): SQTIHQWPATLVQPVGSPLSLECTVEGTSNPNLYWYRQAAGRGLQLLFYSVGIGQISSEVPQNLSASRPQDRQFILSSKKLLLSDSGFYLCAWSREYGYEQYFGPGTRLTVT.

This clonotype was counted at least ten times. The V gene is TRBV25-1, the J gene TRBJ1-2; TRBD1 might be the D (6 bases). V lost 4 bases to trimming and J lost 8 bases, with 11 bases between them. Looked up from germline, CDR1 is MGHDK and CDR2 is SYGVNS. This CDR3 region has 12 residues. CDR3 in amino acids: CASSAGQRGYTF. The CDR3 DNA is TGTGCCAGCAGTGCGGGACAACGGGGCTACACCTTC.

This chain uses TRBV4-1 with TRBJ1-5; a weak D match, TRBD1 (6 bases). Trimming removed 4 bases from V and 7 bases from J, with 17 bases in between. Looked up from germline, CDR1 is MGHRA and CDR2 is YSYEKL. The CDR3 totals 15 residues. The CDR3 coding sequence is TGCGCCAGCAGCCCAGGGACTAGCGGGGGCCAGCCCCAGCATTTT. Translating gives CASSPGTSGGQPQHF.

This clonotype was detected only a few times. This clone may be a read error of a much larger clone one base away. The gene calls are TRBV20-1 and TRBJ2-5; 8 nucleotides align to TRBD2. This CDR3 contains 14 residues. The germline CDR1 and CDR2 sequences are DFQATT and SNEGSKA (reference sequence). V was clipped by 3 bases and J by 6 bases; unmatched bases: 9. The CDR3 spells CSASVPGGGKTQYF. In DNA, the CDR3 is TGCAGTGCTAGCGTCCCGGGGGGGGGAAAGACCCAGTACTTC.

As concerns this clonotype: A much bigger clone sits one base away, suggesting this may be a read error. The chain has TRBV6-5 and TRBJ2-2; 9 positions match TRBD1. This CDR3 region has 15 residues. Germline loops: CDR1 MNHEY, CDR2 SVGAGI. V was clipped by 10 bases and J by 5 bases; unmatched bases: 11. CDR3 in amino acids: CATQRDRESTGELFF. In DNA form, the CDR3 reads TGTGCCACTCAGCGGGACAGGGAGAGTACCGGGGAGCTGTTTTTT.

Concerning this clonotype: This may stem from a read error, because a much larger clone lies one nucleotide away. The chain links TRBV5-6 to TRBJ2-7; D possibly corresponds to TRBD1 (5 bases). There are 15 residues in the CDR3. Germline V CDR1 and CDR2: SGHDT, YYEEEE. The ends were cut back, 0 bases at V and 2 bases at J, with 12 bases in the middle. The CDR3 loop is CASSLGQPDTYEQYF. For the CDR3, the DNA is TGTGCCAGCAGCTTGGGACAGCCAGATACCTACGAGCAGTACTTC. Using reference TRBV5-6 and TRBJ2-7 for the parts outside the CDR3, the full variable domain is DAGVTQSPTHLIKTRGQQVTLRCSPKSGHDTVSWYQQALGQGPQFIFQYYEEEERQRGNFPDRFSGHQFPNYSSELNVNALLLGDSALYLCASSLGQPDTYEQYFGPGTRLTVT.